One sample yielded the 27 T cell receptor beta chains listed below, sequenced in a study of T cell responses to AZD1222 COVID-19 vaccine. Only in-frame clones appear in the TCRdb table, and some are missing; sequencing was by immunoSEQ multiplex PCR. The sample yields approximately 190,000 clones, around 93% seen once. This sample comprised peripheral blood, obtained on day 0 of AZD1222 vaccination. Receptor source: an adult in good health.

This clone was recorded once. This chain uses TRBV15 with TRBJ1-1; D not resolved. The CDR3 loop spans 14 amino acids. Looked up from germline, CDR1 is LNHNV and CDR2 is YYDKDF (reference sequence). With 5 bases removed from V and 1 base from J, the gap between germline ends came to 11 bases. CDR3 in DNA: TGTGCCACCAGCCCCGAGATCCGGAACACTGAAGCTTTCTTT. It translates to CATSPEIRNTEAFF.

In this sample, this clone turned up once. This sequence joins TRBV4-1 and TRBJ2-2; 9 bases fit TRBD1. The germline V gene encodes CDR1 MGHRA and CDR2 YSYEKL. V lost 2 bases and J lost 11; bases outside the gene matches: 18. This CDR3 is 18 amino acids long. CDR3 amino acids: CASSQRIPGQGIFGELFF. The CDR3 bases are TGCGCCAGCAGCCAAAGAATACCCGGACAGGGGATTTTTGGAGAGCTGTTTTTT.

The chain uses TRBV28 and TRBJ1-6; D is perhaps TRBD1 (5 bases). V lost 8 bases to trimming and J lost 16 bases, with 21 bases between them. This CDR3 region has 13 residues. Germline assignment: CDR1 MDHEN and CDR2 SYDVKM. The CDR3 coding sequence is TGTGCCAGCCGGGGGGACCCTAGACACCAACTCCACTTT. Translating it yields CASRGDPRHQLHF.

The CDR3: CASSQAGLARTGELFF. CDR3 DNA: TGTGCCAGCAGCCAAGCGGGACTAGCGAGAACCGGGGAGCTGTTTTTT. The chain links TRBV3-1 (or the pseudogene TRBV3-2) to TRBJ2-2, with 10 nucleotides matching TRBD2. The J segment lost 5 bases and the V segment lost 1 base, leaving 4 bases of the junction unmatched. Germline values: CDR1 LGHDT, CDR2 YNNKEL (reference sequence). This CDR3 has 16 residues.

V usage is TRBV5-1 and J usage is TRBJ2-2; TRBD1 agrees at 10 bases. CDR3 length: 19 residues. Trimming took 4 bases from V and 1 from J; bases not matched to a gene: 13. From germline, CDR1 is SGHRS and CDR2 YFSETQ. The CDR3 nucleotides are TGCGCCAGCAGCCACGGGACAGGGGAGTTGTTAAAGAACACCGGGGAGCTGTTTTTT. Its translation is CASSHGTGELLKNTGELFF.

This rearrangement joins TRBV27 to TRBJ2-7; 7 bases map to TRBD1. Trimming cost V 0 bases and J 3 bases; bases outside gene matches: 5. The CDR3 has 15 amino acids. Germline V gene lookup returns CDR1 MNHEY and CDR2 SMNVEV (reference sequence). DNA of the CDR3: TGTGCCAGCAGTTTATCGACAGGGACACTCTACGAGCAGTACTTC. This gives the protein CASSLSTGTLYEQYF.

This sequence joins TRBV29-1 and TRBJ1-2; maybe TRBD1 (5 bases). This CDR3 is built from 12 residues. V gave up 6 bases and J gave up 8 bases, with 16 bases separating them. Germline loops: CDR1 SQVTM, CDR2 ANQGSEA. The CDR3 DNA reads as TGCAGCGTGGACTCGGGACCCGGAGGCTACACCTTC. Translated: CSVDSGPGGYTF. Based on the CDR3 plus reference TRBV29-1 and TRBJ1-2, the full variable domain is SAVISQKPSRDICQRGTSLTIQCQVDSQVTMMFWYRQQPGQSLTLIATANQGSEATYESGFVIDKFPISRPNLTFSTLTVSNMSPEDSSIYLCSVDSGPGGYTFGSGTRLTVV.

About this clone itself: Other DNA sequences in this sample translate to the same CDR3. The V call is TRBV18, the J call TRBJ2-1; D is undetermined. In germline, CDR1 is KGHSH, CDR2 LQKENI. This CDR3 is built from 12 residues. Trimming shortened V by 2 bases and J by 6 bases, and 5 bases separated the two germline ends. The CDR3, as DNA: TGTGCCAGCTCACCATACGGCAATGAGCAGTTCTTC. This gives the protein CASSPYGNEQFF.

The chain couples TRBV5-1 to TRBJ1-2; TRBD1 might be the D (5 bases). Germline-derived CDR1 and CDR2 are SGHRS and YFSETQ. The CDR3 spans 13 residues. CDR3 bases: TGCGGCAGTAACAACGGGGCGGACTATGGCTACACCTTC. It translates to CGSNNGADYGYTF.

The chain uses TRBV6-6 and TRBJ2-2, with D unresolved. The CDR3 runs to 13 residues. In germline, CDR1 is MNHNY, CDR2 SVGAGI (reference sequence). The ends were cut back, 5 bases at V and 5 bases at J, with 9 bases in the middle. The CDR3, as DNA: TGTGCCAGCAGTCCCCGCGGAACCGGGGAGCTGTTTTTT. Amino acid sequence: CASSPRGTGELFF.

The chain uses TRBV15 and TRBJ1-2; D uncertain. CDR1 and CDR2 (germline): LNHNV, YYDKDF (reference sequence). The CDR3 runs 15 residues. V lost 4 bases and J 4 bases, leaving 16 bases between the germline ends. The CDR3 spells CATSTGPPSGYGYTF. The CDR3 coding sequence is TGTGCCACCAGCACCGGTCCCCCGTCGGGCTATGGCTACACCTTC.

V gene TRBV27 combines with J gene TRBJ2-3, with TRBD1 matching over 8 bases. Germline loops: CDR1 MNHEY, CDR2 SMNVEV (reference sequence). This CDR3 region has 15 residues. Losses at the gene ends were 5 bases for V and 6 bases for J; bases not matched to a gene: 10. CDR3 protein: CASSDPSGGVDTQYF. CDR3 DNA sequence: TGTGCCAGCAGTGACCCTTCAGGGGGCGTCGATACGCAGTATTTT.

V and J are TRBV3-1 (or the pseudogene TRBV3-2) and TRBJ1-1, with unresolved D. The germline gives CDR1 LGHDT, CDR2 YNNKEL (reference sequence). V lost 1 base, J lost 0 bases, and 12 bases lay in between. The CDR3 has 16 residues. CDR3 amino acids: CASSQGSDTLNTEAFF. The CDR3 nucleotides read TGTGCCAGCAGCCAAGGCTCAGATACCTTGAACACTGAAGCTTTCTTT.

The rearrangement uses TRBV9 and TRBJ1-1; tentative D call: TRBD1 (5 bases). The V gene lost 3 bases and the J gene lost 3 bases, with 15 bases spanning the gap. CDR1 and CDR2 from the germline V gene are SGDLS and YYNGEE. CDR3 length: 15 residues. In nucleotides, the CDR3 is TGTGCCAGCAGCGGCGTTCGATCGGGGGACACTGAAGCTTTCTTT. This sequence encodes CASSGVRSGDTEAFF.

The V gene is TRBV6-5, the J gene TRBJ2-7, with TRBD1 matching over 7 bases. The CDR3 has 13 amino acids. Germline lookup yields CDR1 MNHEY and CDR2 SVGAGI. The V and J ends lost 6 bases and 3 bases, in that order; junction bases with no gene match: 5. CDR3 sequence: CASSRDRDYEQYF. CDR3 DNA sequence: TGTGCCAGCAGCCGGGACAGAGACTACGAGCAGTACTTC.

This chain connects TRBV29-1 to TRBJ2-1; 8 nucleotides line up with TRBD2. Looked up from germline, CDR1 is SQVTM and CDR2 is ANQGSEA. V trimming: 6 bases; J trimming: 1 base; junction bases outside the gene matches: 5. The CDR3 sequence is 14 residues long. The DNA for the CDR3 is TGCAGCGTCTCCGGGGGGGCTTCCTACAATGAGCAGTTCTTC. As protein: CSVSGGASYNEQFF.

The chain links TRBV28 to TRBJ1-6; D is perhaps TRBD1 (5 bases). The CDR3 covers 18 residues. CDR1 and CDR2 from the germline V gene are MDHEN and SYDVKM. V was shortened by 7 bases and J by 7 bases, with 26 bases between the two germline ends. This chain's CDR3 is CASTQYGSVRGWNSPLHF. Written as DNA, the CDR3 is TGTGCCAGCACCCAATATGGGTCAGTAAGGGGTTGGAATTCACCCCTCCACTTT.

The chain links TRBV9 to TRBJ2-7, with 10 bases that match TRBD2. Germline V lookup: CDR1 SGDLS, CDR2 YYNGEE. The CDR3 contains 16 residues. Trimming took 0 bases from V and 0 from J; bases not matched to a gene: 3. The CDR3 here is CASSVEASGSSYEQYF. The CDR3 DNA is TGTGCCAGCAGCGTAGAAGCTAGCGGGAGCTCCTACGAGCAGTACTTC.

The chain couples TRBV6-5 to TRBJ1-6; TRBD1 matches at 8 bases. CDR1 and CDR2 from the germline V gene are MNHEY and SVGAGI. The CDR3 length is 12 residues. J gave up 17 bases and V 4 bases, and 7 bases lay outside the gene matches. The CDR3 reads CASSSGQGLVHF. The DNA for the CDR3 is TGTGCCAGCAGTTCAGGACAGGGACTCGTCCACTTT.

This clone was counted a single time. Different DNA sequences within this sample yield the same CDR3. V and J are TRBV5-1 and TRBJ1-2; 8 bases agree with TRBD1. V shed 4 bases and J 6 bases; nucleotides not matched to a gene: 8. Germline assignment: CDR1 SGHRS and CDR2 YFSETQ. The CDR3 has 14 amino acids. CDR3 loop: CASSARGQMDGYTF. CDR3 sequence (DNA): TGCGCCAGCAGCGCCAGGGGGCAAATGGATGGCTACACCTTC.

This chain links TRBV30 with TRBJ1-6; no clear D. Germline assignment: CDR1 GTSNPN and CDR2 SVGIG (reference sequence). This CDR3 is 13 amino acids long. The ends were cut back, 4 bases at V and 7 bases at J, with 11 bases in the middle. The CDR3 spells CAWTPHGNSPLHF. The CDR3 coding sequence is TGTGCCTGGACCCCCCATGGGAATTCACCCCTCCACTTT.

This clone occurred once. The V call is TRBV28, the J call TRBJ2-7; TRBD1 agrees at 12 bases. With V trimmed by 5 bases and J by 6 bases, 11 bases remained unmatched. The CDR3 runs to 16 residues. Germline loops: CDR1 MDHEN, CDR2 SYDVKM. DNA for the CDR3: TGTGCCAGCAGTCCCCGCCCGGGACAGGGGGCAGGCGAGCAGTACTTC. Protein: CASSPRPGQGAGEQYF.

The rearrangement links TRBV4-2 to TRBJ2-7; D is unresolved. V dropped 1 base and J dropped 5 bases, with 9 bases sitting between them. The germline CDR1 and CDR2 sequences are LGHNA and YNFKEQ. The CDR3 runs 13 residues. Here the CDR3 reads CASSQGVHHEQYF. CDR3 in DNA: TGTGCCAGCAGCCAAGGGGTACACCACGAGCAGTACTTC.

The chain employs TRBV7-2 and TRBJ2-3, with TRBD1 as a possible D gene (5 bases). CDR3 length: 14 residues. Germline values: CDR1 SGHTA, CDR2 FQGNSA. The V end lost 1 base, the J end lost 5 bases, and 10 bases lay between the germline ends. The CDR3 loop is CASSLVMGQDTQYF. The CDR3 DNA is TGTGCCAGCAGCTTAGTTATGGGGCAAGATACGCAGTATTTT.

The chain recombines TRBV12-3 or TRBV12-4 with TRBJ2-2, with D perhaps TRBD1 (6 bases). CDR3 length: 12 residues. Trimming took off 5 bases at V and 6 bases at J, with 7 bases between the two ends. The DNA of the CDR3 is TGTGCCAGCAGTACAGGGCCCGGGGAGCTGTTTTTT. This gives the protein CASSTGPGELFF.

This clone was seen only a few times. The chain links TRBV19 to TRBJ2-5; no clear D. CDR3 length equals 15 residues. The V gene's germline CDR1 is LNHDA and CDR2 SQIVND (reference sequence). V lost 5 bases, J lost 2 bases, and 15 bases lay in between. This CDR3 is CASSSRLDLQETQYF. The DNA for the CDR3 is TGTGCCAGTAGTTCCAGGCTAGACCTACAAGAGACCCAGTACTTC.

The chain joins TRBV7-6 to TRBJ2-7, with 14 bases identical to TRBD2. Per the germline V gene, CDR1 is SGHVS and CDR2 is FNYEAQ. This CDR3 comprises 16 residues. The V gene end was trimmed by 5 bases and the J gene end by 2 bases; junction bases not matched to a gene: 5. CDR3 nucleotide sequence: TGTGCCAGCAGCGAAGGACTAGCGGGAGGAACCTACGAGCAGTACTTC. The encoded protein is CASSEGLAGGTYEQYF.